The rows below give T cell receptor beta chains drawn from one sample of a study of neurological immune-mediated disorders. One entry per CDR3 protein, called by TCRdb with MiXCR from the 5' RACE reads. The profile shows approximately 38,000 distinct CDR3 sequences, around 7% of them singletons. Input material: CD4+ T cells from blood. The origin of the receptors is a man in his forties or fifties in good health. CDR3s include the opening cysteine and the closing phenylalanine or tryptophan. A D gene is named only where the DNA matches it firmly. Rows give clone size only sometimes, using once, few, many, or a class for an expanded clone.

>14|few|TRBJ2-1|NA|TRBV12-3/TRBV12-4
CASSLGDSYNEQFF
TGTGCCAGCAGTTTAGGAGACTCCTACAATGAGCAGTTCTTC
>13|many|TRBJ2-3|NA|TRBV11-1
CASSQGRLDTQYF
TGTGCCAGCAGCCAAGGGCGTTTGGATACGCAGTATTTT
>14|NA|TRBJ1-1|NA|TRBV3-1
CASSQGGGWTEAFF
TGTGCCAGCAGCCAAGGAGGGGGGTGGACTGAAGCTTTCTTT
>15|many|TRBJ2-6|NA|TRBV7-9
CASSLVVFGANVLTF
TGTGCCAGCAGCTTAGTGGTTTTTGGGGCCAACGTCCTGACTTTC
>13|many|TRBJ2-7|NA|TRBV20-1
CSAFGGPREEQYF
TGCAGTGCCTTCGGGGGGCCCCGGGAAGAGCAGTACTTC
>14|many|TRBJ2-2|NA|TRBV6-6
CASSPRLNTGELFF
TGTGCCAGCAGCCCGAGACTCAACACCGGGGAGCTGTTTTTT
>13|many|TRBJ2-5|NA|TRBV6-2/TRBV6-3
CASSLRYQETQYF
TGTGCCAGCAGTTTGCGGTACCAAGAGACCCAGTACTTC
>16|many|TRBJ2-1|TRBD2|TRBV7-9
CASSPPVASGMNEQFF
TGTGCCAGCAGCCCTCCCGTGGCTAGCGGGATGAATGAGCAGTTCTTC
>14|many|TRBJ2-7|NA|TRBV7-2
CASSSVQGSYEQYF
TGTGCCAGCAGCTCCGTTCAGGGTTCCTACGAGCAGTACTTC
>15|many|TRBJ2-7|TRBD1|TRBV13
CASRKAGTGHYEQYF
TGTGCCAGCAGAAAAGCCGGGACAGGACATTACGAGCAGTACTTC
>16|many|TRBJ1-4|TRBD1|TRBV7-3
CASSSGQGAPNEKLFF
TGTGCCAGCAGCTCGGGACAGGGGGCGCCTAATGAAAAACTGTTTTTT
>15|many|TRBJ1-1|NA|TRBV7-9
CASSSATPGQIEAFF
TGTGCCAGCAGCTCCGCGACGCCGGGGCAGATTGAAGCTTTCTTT
>16|many|TRBJ2-2|NA|TRBV24-1
CATKTLSGSKTGELFF
TGTGCCACCAAGACCCTCAGTGGGAGTAAGACCGGGGAGCTGTTTTTT
>14|NA|TRBJ1-6|TRBD1|TRBV20-1
CSAGRPGGNSPLHF
TGCAGTGCTGGGAGGCCAGGGGGGAATTCACCCCTCCACTTT
>15|many|TRBJ1-2|TRBD1|TRBV7-2
CATRGTGGFQLGYTF
TGTGCCACTCGGGGGACAGGGGGGTTTCAGCTGGGCTACACCTTC
>15|NA|TRBJ2-5|TRBD1|TRBV5-1
CASSLSPGQRKTQYF
TGCGCCAGCAGCTTAAGCCCGGGACAGCGAAAGACCCAGTACTTC
>16|many|TRBJ2-3|NA|TRBV5-1
CASSLARTVSTDTQYF
TGCGCCAGCAGCTTGGCAAGGACAGTGAGCACAGATACGCAGTATTTT
>13|many|TRBJ2-5|TRBD1|TRBV29-1
CSENRGLRETQYF
TGCAGCGAGAACAGGGGTTTACGGGAGACCCAGTACTTC
>13|many|TRBJ2-1|NA|TRBV5-1
CASRIGTPNEQFF
TGCGCCAGCAGGATCGGGACTCCCAATGAGCAGTTCTTC
>20|many|TRBJ2-3|TRBD2|TRBV28
CASVSPAAGLAGAGLDTQYF
TGTGCCAGCGTATCCCCCGCAGCAGGGCTAGCGGGAGCTGGGCTCGATACGCAGTATTTT
>14|many|TRBJ1-6|NA|TRBV5-6
CASRSAGGGSPLHF
TGTGCCAGCAGATCAGCGGGGGGCGGATCACCCCTCCACTTT
>11|many|TRBJ2-3|NA|TRBV10-2
CASSPTDTQYF
TGCGCCAGCAGCCCCACAGATACGCAGTATTTT
>14|many|TRBJ2-7|NA|TRBV7-2
CASSLAVSTYEQYF
TGTGCCAGCAGCTTAGCAGTCAGCACCTACGAGCAGTACTTC
>13|many|TRBJ1-1|NA|TRBV10-3
CAIMGERGTEAFF
TGTGCCATCATGGGGGAGCGGGGCACTGAAGCTTTCTTT
>15|many|TRBJ2-2|TRBD2|TRBV7-2
CASSLVSGGIGELFF
TGTGCCAGCAGCTTAGTGTCGGGAGGTATCGGGGAGCTGTTTTTT
>16|few|TRBJ2-3|NA|TRBV30
CAWSIFRSQTADTQYF
TGTGCCTGGAGTATCTTCCGCTCGCAAACTGCAGATACGCAGTATTTT
>14|many|TRBJ2-2|NA|TRBV19
CASRVMWDTGELFF
TGTGCCAGTAGGGTGATGTGGGACACCGGGGAGCTGTTTTTT
>14|NA|TRBJ2-7|NA|TRBV18
CASSPGIPGYEQYF
TGTGCCAGCTCACCAGGGATACCCGGCTACGAGCAGTACTTC
>14|many|TRBJ1-5|TRBD1|TRBV6-5
CASSPRGPYQPQHF
TGTGCCAGCAGTCCCAGGGGGCCTTATCAGCCCCAGCATTTT
>16|many|TRBJ1-2|TRBD1|TRBV7-2
CASSATGTGSAYGYTF
TGTGCCAGCAGCGCCACCGGGACAGGGAGCGCCTATGGCTACACCTTC
>15|many|TRBJ2-7|NA|TRBV3-1
CASSQAWDLAYEQYF
TGTGCCAGCAGCCAAGCATGGGACCTGGCCTACGAGCAGTACTTC
>16|many|TRBJ2-1|TRBD2|TRBV20-1
CSARWRPGRKLNEQFF
TGCAGTGCTAGGTGGCGTCCCGGGAGGAAACTTAATGAGCAGTTCTTC
>14|many|TRBJ2-7|TRBD1|TRBV29-1
CSVGTALHSYEQYF
TGCAGCGTGGGGACAGCCCTTCACTCCTACGAGCAGTACTTC
>12|many|TRBJ2-1|TRBD1|TRBV7-2
CASSLNRGEQFF
TGTGCCAGCAGCTTAAACAGGGGGGAGCAGTTCTTC
>17|many|TRBJ2-1|TRBD2|TRBV20-1
CSARDRLAGGHIDEQFF
TGCAGTGCTAGAGATCGCCTAGCGGGAGGCCATATCGATGAGCAGTTCTTC
>13|many|TRBJ1-2|TRBD1|TRBV12-3/TRBV12-4
CASTQGVVYGYTF
TGTGCCAGCACGCAGGGGGTGGTATATGGCTACACCTTC
>15|many|TRBJ1-4|NA|TRBV7-9
CASSPQGVPNEKLFF
TGTGCCAGCAGTCCGCAGGGAGTACCTAATGAAAAACTGTTTTTT
>14|many|TRBJ2-5|NA|TRBV3-1
CASSSRSKEETQYF
TGTGCCAGCAGCTCCAGGAGTAAGGAAGAGACCCAGTACTTC
>13|many|TRBJ1-4|NA|TRBV28
CASTLRRSEKLFF
TGTGCCAGCACCCTCCGTCGATCTGAAAAACTGTTTTTT
>12|many|TRBJ1-2|NA|TRBV20-1
CSAITGNYGYTF
TGCAGTGCTATTACAGGGAACTATGGCTACACCTTC
>14|few|TRBJ1-3|NA|TRBV19
CASSRRDRGNTIYF
TGTGCCAGTAGTAGGAGGGACCGCGGAAACACCATATATTTT